At least ten counts were recorded for the clone carrying this T cell receptor (beta chain). Its target is not known. Patients between 18 and 65 years old had hyperthyroidism, newly diagnosed and lasting under 2 months. The diagnostic basis comprised clinical symptoms, serum thyroxine and TRAb, thyroid ultrasound and orbital computed tomography. The sample belongs to a study of T cells in Graves' hyperthyroidism and ophthalmopathy. Turning to the study itself: Sampling of peripheral blood happened at initial diagnosis, prior to any treatment. Broader study findings: Before onset, ophthalmopathy was predicted by the model a median 6.5 months earlier.

Germline CDR1 LGHDT, CDR2 YNNKEL (reference sequence). V dropped 10 bases and J dropped 0; count of bases not matched to a gene: 5. The CDR3 loop spans 13 amino acids. Amplification targeted TCR beta CDR3 regions from RNA transcripts. HTBI primers were employed in a first-round RT-PCR of the TCR CDR3. TCRdb fed the multiplex PCR reads into MiXCR, producing one record per CDR3 protein. Here the sample spans approximately 210,000 distinct CDR3 sequences, more than 15% being singletons. The source of this sequence is a man in his forties or fifties with Graves' hyperthyroidism. The chain is built from TRBV3-1 and TRBJ2-7; 8 bases align to TRBD1. Sequenced input: blood. The CDR3 nucleotides read TGTGCCACCGTTGACAGGGGCTCCTACGAGCAGTACTTC. This gives the protein CATVDRGSYEQYF.